These 27 T cell receptor beta chains share one sample of origin, sequenced in a study of cytomegalovirus exposure and HLA in healthy donors. The PCR made use of 60 Vbeta and 13 Jbeta primers. TCRdb's copy holds only in-frame clones and misses some; the assay was immunoSEQ multiplex PCR. Of over 120,000 clones listed, roughly 78% are singletons. The source material was PBMCs. These TCRs come from a female donor in good health and CMV-seronegative.

The V and J genes are TRBV6-5 and TRBJ1-2; unclear D gene. V lost 2 bases and J lost 0, with 7 bases in between. This CDR3 comprises 14 residues. CDR1 and CDR2 (germline): MNHEY, SVGAGI. The chain's CDR3 is CASSYIAANYGYTF. CDR3 nucleotides: TGTGCCAGCAGTTACATTGCAGCTAACTATGGCTACACCTTC.

This clone occurred once. The chain couples TRBV6-4 to TRBJ1-4, with D unresolved. CDR1 and CDR2 from the germline V gene are MRHNA and SNTAGT. The length of the CDR3 is 14 residues. V lost 5 bases, J lost 5 bases, and 12 bases lay in between. CDR3: CASSTSRRNEKLFF. CDR3 coding DNA: TGTGCCAGCAGTACTAGCAGGAGGAATGAAAAACTGTTTTTT.

The V gene is TRBV5-1, the J gene TRBJ1-2; 7 nucleotides agree with TRBD1. Trimming removed 4 bases from V and 5 bases from J; junction bases left unmatched: 5. The CDR3 is 13 residues long. CDR1 and CDR2 (germline): SGHRS, YFSETQ. CDR3 DNA: TGCGCCAGCAGCCCTGACAGGGCTTATGGCTACACCTTC. Its protein is CASSPDRAYGYTF.

The chain couples TRBV19 to TRBJ1-2; 7 bases are shared with TRBD1. CDR1 and CDR2 (germline): LNHDA, SQIVND (reference sequence). The ends lost 8 bases at V and 4 bases at J; junction bases unmatched: 10. The CDR3 length is 14 residues. The CDR3 protein is CASGAGGPLYGYTF. As DNA, the CDR3 is TGTGCCAGTGGGGCAGGGGGGCCCCTCTATGGCTACACCTTC. Together with reference TRBV19 and TRBJ1-2, the CDR3 gives the full variable domain: DGGITQSPKYLFRKEGQNVTLSCEQNLNHDAMYWYRQDPGQGLRLIYYSQIVNDFQKGDIAEGYSVSREKKESFPLTVTSAQKNPTAFYLCASGAGGPLYGYTFGSGTRLTVV.

This clone was seen a few times. The CDR3 DNA sequence: TGTGCCAGCAGCTTAGGAGGACGCTATGAGCAGTTCTTC. Protein product: CASSLGGRYEQFF. This sequence joins TRBV5-6 and TRBJ2-1; TRBD2 is a possible D gene (5 bases). Trimming shortened V by 2 bases and J by 8 bases, and 11 bases separated the two germline ends. Germline V gene data show CDR1 as SGHDT and CDR2 as YYEEEE. This CDR3 region has 13 residues.

The genes are TRBV4-2 and TRBJ2-1, with 9 bases fitting TRBD2. The V and J ends lost 6 bases and 7 bases, in that order; junction bases with no gene match: 19. The germline V gene has CDR1 LGHNA and CDR2 YNFKEQ. The CDR3 sequence is 18 residues long. This CDR3 is CASSPKNKGGRARNEQFF. The CDR3 region has the DNA TGTGCCAGCAGTCCAAAAAATAAAGGCGGGAGGGCCAGGAATGAGCAGTTCTTC.

This rearrangement joins TRBV5-4 to TRBJ2-7; TRBD2 aligns across 10 bases. The germline V gene encodes CDR1 SGHNT and CDR2 YYREEE (reference sequence). After removal of 4 bases from V and 0 bases from J, the junction contained 1 base not matched to a gene. The CDR3 is 14 residues long. The CDR3 is CASSLAGDSYEQYF. DNA of the CDR3: TGTGCCAGCAGCCTAGCGGGGGACTCCTACGAGCAGTACTTC.

The V gene is TRBV19, the J gene TRBJ2-7; D call uncertain. The CDR3 loop spans 14 amino acids. V was shortened by 8 bases and J by 5 bases, with 19 bases between the two germline ends. Germline values: CDR1 LNHDA, CDR2 SQIVND (reference sequence). The CDR3 reads CASSDLGVSDEQYF. The CDR3, as DNA: TGTGCCAGTTCCGATTTGGGCGTTTCCGACGAGCAGTACTTC.

With regard to this clone: This same CDR3 is encoded by further DNA sequences in the sample. The chain is built from TRBV27 and TRBJ1-1; D uncertain. V was trimmed by 2 bases and J by 1 base, leaving 5 bases between them. CDR3 length equals 13 residues. Germline-derived CDR1 and CDR2 are MNHEY and SMNVEV (reference sequence). The CDR3 region has the DNA TGTGCCAGCAGTTTAAGCCGGAACACTGAAGCTTTCTTT. This gives the protein CASSLSRNTEAFF.

The V call is TRBV7-2, the J call TRBJ1-2; D not resolved. Germline loops: CDR1 SGHTA, CDR2 FQGNSA. V was trimmed by 6 bases and J by 6 bases, leaving 14 bases between them. The CDR3 contains 13 residues. The CDR3 region is CASRQRVQNGYTF. For the CDR3, the DNA is TGTGCCAGCAGACAGAGGGTCCAGAATGGCTACACCTTC. The full variable domain, in which reference TRBV7-2 and TRBJ1-2 provide the parts outside the CDR3, is GAGVSQSPSNKVTEKGKDVELRCDPISGHTALYWYRQSLGQGLEFLIYFQGNSAPDKSGLPSDRFSAERTGGSVSTLTIQRTQQEDSAVYLCASRQRVQNGYTFGSGTRLTVV.

As concerns this clone: A read error may be the cause here, since a much bigger clone is one base away. The V and J genes are TRBV5-1 and TRBJ2-1; 13 positions match TRBD2. Germline V gene sequence: CDR1 SGHRS, CDR2 YFSETQ. This CDR3 spans 15 amino acids. The junction had 5 bases not matched to a gene; V was cut back by 3 bases and J by 8 bases. This CDR3 is CASSWTSGGGDEQFF. The DNA for the CDR3 is TGCGCCAGCAGCTGGACTAGCGGGGGTGGAGATGAGCAGTTCTTC. The full variable domain, completed using reference TRBV5-1 and TRBJ2-1, is KAGVTQTPRYLIKTRGQQVTLSCSPISGHRSVSWYQQTPGQGLQFLFEYFSETQRNKGNFPGRFSGRQFSNSRSEMNVSTLELGDSALYLCASSWTSGGGDEQFFGPGTRLTVL.

This clone was seen once. This rearrangement joins TRBV19 to TRBJ1-2; the D is unclear. Trimming took off 3 bases at V and 5 bases at J, with 10 bases between the two ends. The germline CDR1 and CDR2 sequences are LNHDA and SQIVND (reference sequence). The CDR3 spans 13 residues. CDR3 protein: CASSIMAAYGYTF. In DNA, the CDR3 is TGTGCCAGTAGTATTATGGCAGCGTATGGCTACACCTTC.

The chain joins TRBV19 to TRBJ1-4, with TRBD1 identical over 8 bases. This CDR3 region has 14 residues. Per germline, CDR1 LNHDA and CDR2 SQIVND (reference sequence). V lost 5 bases to trimming and J lost 6 bases; unmatched junction nucleotides: 5. The CDR3 spells CASSDQGADEKLFF. The DNA of the CDR3 is TGTGCCAGTAGTGACCAGGGGGCGGATGAAAAACTGTTTTTT.

The chain couples TRBV7-9 to TRBJ1-3, with D tentatively TRBD1 (6 bases). V lost 3 bases to trimming and J lost 3 bases, with 9 bases between them. Per germline, CDR1 SEHNR and CDR2 FQNEAQ (reference sequence). The CDR3 has 14 amino acids. The CDR3 bases are TGTGCCAGCAGCTTCCGGGACATTGGAAACACCATATATTTT. This encodes CASSFRDIGNTIYF.

The chain employs TRBV27 and TRBJ2-1; perhaps TRBD2 as D (6 bases). The CDR3 runs 13 residues. Germline V gene sequence: CDR1 MNHEY, CDR2 SMNVEV (reference sequence). Trimming shortened V by 8 bases and J by 6 bases, and 14 bases separated the two germline ends. As DNA, the CDR3 is TGTGCCAGCCGGGACTGGATGGCCAATGAGCAGTTCTTC. This gives the protein CASRDWMANEQFF.

This chain links TRBV5-1 with TRBJ2-3; D perhaps matches TRBD2 (5 bases). The CDR3 length is 13 residues. V was clipped by 0 bases and J by 4 bases, with 6 bases between them. Germline-derived CDR1 and CDR2 are SGHRS and YFSETQ. The CDR3, as DNA: TGCGCCAGCAGCTTGGCGGGGTCAGATACGCAGTATTTT. It codes for CASSLAGSDTQYF.

This chain connects TRBV6-6 to TRBJ2-1, with D tentatively TRBD1 (6 bases). Germline loops: CDR1 MNHNY, CDR2 SVGAGI (reference sequence). V was clipped by 0 bases and J by 0 bases, with 9 bases between them. The CDR3 runs 16 residues. DNA of the CDR3: TGTGCCAGCAGTTACTCGAGGGGGAGCTCCTACAATGAGCAGTTCTTC. It is translated as CASSYSRGSSYNEQFF.

V usage is TRBV6-1 and J usage is TRBJ1-5, with 9 bases that match TRBD1. The CDR3 spans 19 residues. V lost 3 bases to trimming and J lost 2 bases; unmatched junction nucleotides: 14. Germline values: CDR1 MNHNS, CDR2 SASEGT. The CDR3 sequence: CASSDRQGVFRVGNQPQHF. DNA for the CDR3: TGTGCCAGCAGTGACCGACAGGGGGTTTTTCGAGTAGGCAATCAGCCCCAGCATTTT.

The chain joins TRBV5-4 to TRBJ1-6, with D possibly TRBD1 on 6 matching bases. The CDR3 is made up of 17 amino acids. The germline CDR1 and CDR2 sequences are SGHNT and YYREEE (reference sequence). Trimming took off 0 bases at V and 9 bases at J, with 19 bases between the two ends. The CDR3: CASSLGTDPSRPSPLHF. CDR3 nucleotides: TGTGCCAGCAGCTTGGGGACAGACCCATCCCGGCCTTCACCCCTCCACTTT.

The V gene is TRBV5-1, the J gene TRBJ2-5; 7 nucleotides agree with TRBD1. Germline CDR1 and CDR2: SGHRS and YFSETQ. CDR3 length equals 14 residues. After removal of 3 bases from V and 4 bases from J, the junction contained 6 bases not matched to a gene. The CDR3 DNA follows: TGCGCCAGCAGCTACGGGACAGTGGTAGAGACCCAGTACTTC. Its translation is CASSYGTVVETQYF.

The J gene is TRBJ2-7, the V gene TRBV4-3; a weak D match, TRBD1 (5 bases). V was pared by 0 bases and J by 0 bases, with 12 bases between. The CDR3 sequence is 16 residues long. Germline V gene sequence: CDR1 LGHNA, CDR2 YSLEER. This chain's CDR3 is CASSQDVGQNSYEQYF. CDR3 bases: TGCGCCAGCAGCCAAGATGTCGGACAAAACTCCTACGAGCAGTACTTC.

This chain joins TRBV15 and TRBJ2-7; 9 nucleotides agree with TRBD1. The CDR3 is 15 amino acids. J gave up 5 bases and V 0 bases, and 5 bases lay outside the gene matches. Germline loops: CDR1 LNHNV, CDR2 YYDKDF (reference sequence). The CDR3 spells CATSREQGAGNEQYF. The CDR3, as DNA: TGTGCCACCAGCAGAGAACAGGGGGCGGGGAACGAGCAGTACTTC.

The J gene is TRBJ1-3, the V gene TRBV19; possible D gene TRBD1, 5 bases. The CDR3 covers 16 residues. V lost 8 bases and J lost 4, with 21 bases in between. Germline V gene lookup returns CDR1 LNHDA and CDR2 SQIVND (reference sequence). The CDR3: CASRSGARAPGNTIYF. The CDR3, as DNA: TGTGCCAGTCGTTCAGGAGCCAGGGCACCCGGAAACACCATATATTTT.

The chain carries TRBV6-8 and TRBJ1-4; 9 bases align to TRBD1. The germline CDR1 and CDR2 sequences are MNHGY and SAAAGT. The CDR3 totals 15 residues. The V segment lost 5 bases and the J segment 13 bases; nucleotides outside the gene matches: 14. The CDR3 coding sequence is TGTGCCAGCAGTCCACAGGGGGCTACTTGGGAGGGACTGTTTTTT. Its translation: CASSPQGATWEGLFF.

This rearrangement joins TRBV28 to TRBJ1-1, with D possibly matching TRBD1 (5 bases). The germline V gene has CDR1 MDHEN and CDR2 SYDVKM. Deletions cut 6 bases from V and 2 bases from J, with 13 bases between. The CDR3 loop spans 14 amino acids. The CDR3 spells CASRETGSNTEAFF. The CDR3 DNA sequence: TGTGCCAGCAGGGAAACAGGCTCTAACACTGAAGCTTTCTTT.

The V gene is TRBV28, the J gene TRBJ2-3; D possibly corresponds to TRBD2 (6 bases). CDR1 is MDHEN, CDR2 SYDVKM, per germline. The CDR3 length is 14 residues. V gave up 5 bases and J gave up 3 bases, with 12 bases separating them. This CDR3 reads CASSVGGKTDTQYF. The DNA of the CDR3 is TGTGCCAGCAGTGTCGGCGGGAAAACAGATACGCAGTATTTT.

This clone was picked up a small number of times. The chain links TRBV2 to TRBJ1-1; 9 bases are shared with TRBD1. The CDR3 sequence is 14 residues long. After removal of 6 bases from V and 5 bases from J, the junction contained 7 bases not matched to a gene. Germline lookup yields CDR1 SNHLY and CDR2 FYNNEI. The CDR3, as DNA: TGTGCCAGCAGATTACAGGGGGCGACGACTGAAGCTTTCTTT. Residues: CASRLQGATTEAFF.